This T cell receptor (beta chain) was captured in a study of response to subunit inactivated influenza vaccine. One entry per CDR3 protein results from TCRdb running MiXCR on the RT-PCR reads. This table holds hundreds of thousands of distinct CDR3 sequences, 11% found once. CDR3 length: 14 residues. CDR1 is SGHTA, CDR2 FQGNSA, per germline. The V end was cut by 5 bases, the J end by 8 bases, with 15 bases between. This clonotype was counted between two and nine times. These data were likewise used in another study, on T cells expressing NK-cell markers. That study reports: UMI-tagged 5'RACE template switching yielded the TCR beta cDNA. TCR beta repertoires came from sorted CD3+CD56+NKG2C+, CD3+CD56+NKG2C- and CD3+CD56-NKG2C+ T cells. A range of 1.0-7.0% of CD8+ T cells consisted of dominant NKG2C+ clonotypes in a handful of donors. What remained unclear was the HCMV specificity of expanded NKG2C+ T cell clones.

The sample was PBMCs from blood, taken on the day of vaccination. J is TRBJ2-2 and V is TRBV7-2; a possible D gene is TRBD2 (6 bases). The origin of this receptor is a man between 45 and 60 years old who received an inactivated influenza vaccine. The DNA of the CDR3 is TGTGCCAGCAGCATCGACGGAGGGATTGGGGAGCTGTTTTTT. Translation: CASSIDGGIGELFF.